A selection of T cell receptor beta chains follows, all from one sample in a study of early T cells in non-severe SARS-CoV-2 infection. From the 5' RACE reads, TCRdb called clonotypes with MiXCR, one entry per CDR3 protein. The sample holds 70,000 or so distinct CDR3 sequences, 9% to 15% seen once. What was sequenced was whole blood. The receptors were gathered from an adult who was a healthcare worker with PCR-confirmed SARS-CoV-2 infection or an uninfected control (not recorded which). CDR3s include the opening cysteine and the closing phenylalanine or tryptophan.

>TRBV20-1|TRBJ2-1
CSQVGAPGSYNEQFF
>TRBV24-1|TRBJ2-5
CATSSSLAGFEETQYF
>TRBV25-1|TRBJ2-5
CASSQGTGAQYF
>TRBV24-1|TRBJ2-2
CATSDPAGYTGELFF
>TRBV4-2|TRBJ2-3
CASSQGELAPGDTQYF
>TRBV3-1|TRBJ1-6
CASSNGRMDSPLHF
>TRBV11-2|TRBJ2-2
CASTPGQRGPTGELFF
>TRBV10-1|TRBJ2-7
CASSDRHGSGFMGEQYF
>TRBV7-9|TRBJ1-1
CASSLATDTEAFF
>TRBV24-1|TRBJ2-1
CATSDPSGGTYNEQFF
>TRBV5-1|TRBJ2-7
CASSLTAGFSYEQYF
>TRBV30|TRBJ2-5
CAWRRPGAQETQYF
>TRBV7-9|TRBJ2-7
CASSLGQAPYEQYF
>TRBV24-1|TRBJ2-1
CATSDPSSHEQFF
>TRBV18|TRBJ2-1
CASSPEVLAGEQFF
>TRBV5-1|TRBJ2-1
CASSSGPRGGEQFF
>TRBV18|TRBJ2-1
CASSQQNPVGASYNEQFF
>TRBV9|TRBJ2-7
CASSASGRVDEQYF
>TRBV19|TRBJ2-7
CASSAPGGKTYEQYF
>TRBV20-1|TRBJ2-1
CSAGGPPNNEQFF
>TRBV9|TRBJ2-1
CASSRTFEQFF
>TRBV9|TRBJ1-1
CASSVGREGSTEAFF
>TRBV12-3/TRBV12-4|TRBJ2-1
CASRPGTSLYNEQFF
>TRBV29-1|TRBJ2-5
CSVERGRGPKTQYF
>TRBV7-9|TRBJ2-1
CASGASRDEQFF
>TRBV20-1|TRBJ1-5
CSARSGGYSNQPQHF
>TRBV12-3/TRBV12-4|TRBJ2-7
CASSFLGQGAGYEQYF
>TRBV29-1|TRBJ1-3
CSVYRTGAGNTIYF
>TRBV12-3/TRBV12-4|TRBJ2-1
CASSGLAVNEQFF
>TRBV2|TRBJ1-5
CASSLTGGQPQHF
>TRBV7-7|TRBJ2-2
CASSSDTVSTGELFF
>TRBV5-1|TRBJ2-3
CASSFIAGPTDTQYF
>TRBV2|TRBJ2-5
CASSEGPSGETQYF
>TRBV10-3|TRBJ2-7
CAAHGLQGGEQYF
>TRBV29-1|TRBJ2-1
CSVDDRGDEQFF
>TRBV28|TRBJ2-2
CASRQHRLVGELFF
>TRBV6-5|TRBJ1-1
CASLGRGAGDTEAFF
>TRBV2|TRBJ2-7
CATSDRGPWQYF
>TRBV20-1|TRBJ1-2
CSARTGASHTF
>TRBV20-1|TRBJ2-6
CSATRAGANVLTF
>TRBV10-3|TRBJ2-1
CAISASVSYNEQFF
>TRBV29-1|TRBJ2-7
CSVVDGLAGDEQYF
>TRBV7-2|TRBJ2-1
CASSLAAGRWNEQFF
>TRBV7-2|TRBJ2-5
CASSLTPPQETQYF
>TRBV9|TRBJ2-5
CASSPRDSWETQYF
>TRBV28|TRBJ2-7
CASSSPSGRAEQYF
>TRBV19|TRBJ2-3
CASSRQGGADTQYF
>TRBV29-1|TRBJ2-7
CSVLVPPYEQYF
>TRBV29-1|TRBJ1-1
CSVEITEAFF
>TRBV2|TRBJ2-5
CASTFSGRRETQYF
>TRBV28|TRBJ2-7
CASTATGRDSYEQYF
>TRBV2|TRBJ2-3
CASGQGAIDTQYF
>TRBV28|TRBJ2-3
CASSFPFSRTSSTDTQYF
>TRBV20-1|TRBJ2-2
CSARDPLAGGATGELFF
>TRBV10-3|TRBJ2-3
CAISESAAGVVSDTQYF
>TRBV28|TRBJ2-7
CASSSGTGGLYEQYF
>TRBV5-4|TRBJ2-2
CASSRGDRGNTGELFF
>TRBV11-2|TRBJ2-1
CASSSVAGYNEQFF
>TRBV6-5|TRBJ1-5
CASSYLRGQPQHF